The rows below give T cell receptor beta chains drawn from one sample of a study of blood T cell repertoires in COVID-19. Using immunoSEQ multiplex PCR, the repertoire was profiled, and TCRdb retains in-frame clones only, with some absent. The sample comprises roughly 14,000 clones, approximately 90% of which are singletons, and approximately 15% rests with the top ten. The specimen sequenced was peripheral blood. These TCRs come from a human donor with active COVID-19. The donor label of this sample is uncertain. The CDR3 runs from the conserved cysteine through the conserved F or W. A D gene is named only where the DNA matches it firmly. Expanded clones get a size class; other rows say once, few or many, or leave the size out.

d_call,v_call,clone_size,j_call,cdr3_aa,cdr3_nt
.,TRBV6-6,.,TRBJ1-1,CASSTRGDGTEAFF,TGTGCCAGCAGTACCCGGGGAGACGGCACTGAAGCTTTCTTT
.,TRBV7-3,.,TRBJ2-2,CASSLIRDGGELFF,TGTGCCAGCAGCTTAATCAGGGATGGCGGGGAGCTGTTTTTT
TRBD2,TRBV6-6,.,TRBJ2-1,CASSHTSGGGGEQFF,TGTGCCAGCAGTCACACTAGCGGGGGAGGTGGTGAGCAGTTCTTC
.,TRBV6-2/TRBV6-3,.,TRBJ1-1,CASSYSGGTEAFF,TGTGCCAGCAGTTACTCAGGGGGCACTGAAGCTTTCTTT
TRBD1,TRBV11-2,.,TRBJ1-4,CASSLQGGKLFF,TGTGCCAGCAGCTTACAGGGGGGAAAACTGTTTTTT
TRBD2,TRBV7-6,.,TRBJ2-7,CASSPLAGDVEQYF,TGTGCCAGCTCCCCTTTAGCGGGAGATGTCGAGCAGTACTTC
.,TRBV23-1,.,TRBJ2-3,CASSQSQGADTQYF,TGCGCCAGCAGTCAATCCCAGGGTGCAGATACGCAGTATTTT
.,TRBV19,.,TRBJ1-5,CASSPSGDRRNQPQHF,TGTGCCAGTAGTCCCTCAGGGGATAGAAGGAATCAGCCCCAGCATTTT
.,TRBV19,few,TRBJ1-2,CASSLQMNYGYTF,TGTGCCAGTAGTTTACAAATGAACTATGGCTACACCTTC
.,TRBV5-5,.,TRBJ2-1,CASSGEAETYNEQFF,TGTGCCAGCAGCGGGGAGGCAGAAACTTACAATGAGCAGTTCTTC
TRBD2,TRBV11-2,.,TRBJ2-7,CASSLLAVGTYEQYF,TGTGCCAGCAGCTTACTAGCGGTCGGAACCTACGAGCAGTACTTC
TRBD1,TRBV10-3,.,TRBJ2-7,CAISGSGTGAYEQYF,TGTGCCATCAGTGGCTCCGGGACAGGGGCATACGAGCAGTACTTC
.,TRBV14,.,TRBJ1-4,CASSHLGGTGGKLFF,TGTGCCAGCAGCCACCTAGGAGGAACGGGTGGAAAACTGTTTTTT
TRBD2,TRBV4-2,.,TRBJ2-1,CASSQDRAGGSNEQFF,TGTGCCAGCAGCCAAGATCGAGCGGGGGGCTCCAATGAGCAGTTCTTC
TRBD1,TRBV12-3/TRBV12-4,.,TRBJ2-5,CASSLGQGQTQYF,TGTGCCAGCAGTTTGGGACAGGGACAGACCCAGTACTTC
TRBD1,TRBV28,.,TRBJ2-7,CASSLPRQGSYEQYF,TGTGCCAGCAGTTTACCCAGACAGGGCTCCTACGAGCAGTACTTC
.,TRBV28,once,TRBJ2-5,CASSLGGTEETQYF,TGTGCCAGCAGTTTAGGAGGGACAGAAGAGACCCAGTACTTC
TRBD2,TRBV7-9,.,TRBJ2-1,CASSLLAGGRNEQFF,TGTGCCAGCAGCCTGTTAGCGGGAGGTCGGAATGAGCAGTTCTTC
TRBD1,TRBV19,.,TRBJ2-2,CASRKEGTGGSVGELFF,TGTGCCAGTCGCAAAGAGGGCACAGGGGGCTCGGTCGGGGAGCTGTTTTTT
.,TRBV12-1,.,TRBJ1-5,CASSSGNQPQHF,TGTGCCAGCAGCTCGGGCAATCAGCCCCAGCATTTT
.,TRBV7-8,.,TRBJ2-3,CASSLAPQGQYHSTDTQYF,TGTGCCAGCAGCTTAGCCCCGCAGGGGCAATACCACAGCACAGATACGCAGTATTTT
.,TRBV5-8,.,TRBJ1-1,CASRPGGTGAFF,TGTGCCAGCCGACCGGGAGGCACTGGGGCTTTCTTT
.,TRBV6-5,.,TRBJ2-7,CASSRRWGHEQYF,TGTGCCAGCAGCCGTCGGTGGGGGCACGAGCAGTACTTC
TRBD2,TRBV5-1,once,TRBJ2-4,CASSLAGPSNIQYF,TGCGCCAGCAGCCTAGCGGGCCCCTCGAACATTCAGTACTTC
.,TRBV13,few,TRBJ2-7,CASTHRGGYEQYF,TGTGCCAGCACCCACAGGGGGGGCTACGAGCAGTACTTC
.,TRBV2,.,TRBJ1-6,CASRLTGNYNSPLHF,TGTGCCAGCAGACTAACAGGGAACTATAATTCACCCCTCCACTTT
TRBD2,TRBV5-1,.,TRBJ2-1,CASSGGLADYNEQFF,TGCGCCAGCAGCGGGGGACTAGCGGACTACAATGAGCAGTTCTTC
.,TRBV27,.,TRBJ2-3,CASSLWGGGTDTQYF,TGTGCCAGCAGTTTATGGGGGGGCGGCACAGATACGCAGTATTTT
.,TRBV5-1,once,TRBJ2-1,CASSLEAVRNEQFF,TGCGCCAGCAGCTTGGAGGCGGTGAGAAATGAGCAGTTCTTC
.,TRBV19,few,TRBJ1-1,CASSIVTGSPEAFF,TGTGCCAGTAGTATCGTAACAGGAAGCCCCGAAGCTTTCTTT
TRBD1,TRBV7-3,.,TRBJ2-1,CASSDTGQGAYNEQFF,TGTGCCAGCAGCGACACTGGACAGGGGGCCTACAATGAGCAGTTCTTC
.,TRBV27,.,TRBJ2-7,CASSLGVAYEQYF,TGTGCCAGCAGTCTAGGGGTGGCCTACGAGCAGTACTTC
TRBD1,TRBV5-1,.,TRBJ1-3,CASSWTGGDGNTIYF,TGCGCCAGCAGCTGGACAGGGGGCGATGGAAACACCATATATTTT
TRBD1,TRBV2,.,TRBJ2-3,CASSAWTGGGDTQYF,TGTGCCAGCAGTGCATGGACAGGGGGTGGGGATACGCAGTATTTT
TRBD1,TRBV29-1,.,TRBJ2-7,CSVEHPGQPYEQYF,TGCAGCGTTGAACATCCGGGACAGCCCTACGAGCAGTACTTC
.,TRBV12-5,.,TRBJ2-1,CASGLGHGNNEQFF,TGTGCTAGTGGTTTGGGACACGGAAACAATGAGCAGTTCTTC
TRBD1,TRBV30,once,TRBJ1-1,CALDRARENTEAFF,TGTGCCTTGGACAGGGCTAGGGAGAACACTGAAGCTTTCTTT
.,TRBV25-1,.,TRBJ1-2,CASSAAGAREGGYTF,TGTGCCAGCAGTGCAGCGGGGGCTCGGGAGGGCGGCTACACCTTC
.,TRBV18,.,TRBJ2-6,CASSPLSRGATSGANVLTF,TGTGCCAGCTCACCACTATCGCGGGGAGCCACCTCTGGGGCCAACGTCCTGACTTTC
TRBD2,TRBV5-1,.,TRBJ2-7,CASSSGTITYEQYF,TGCGCCAGCAGCTCCGGGACTATTACCTACGAGCAGTACTTC
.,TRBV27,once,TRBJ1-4,CASSLRAGAVNEKLFF,TGTGCCAGCAGTTTAAGGGCAGGGGCGGTTAATGAAAAACTGTTTTTT
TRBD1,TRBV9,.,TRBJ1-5,CASSVEGAGPQHF,TGTGCCAGCAGCGTAGAGGGGGCAGGGCCCCAGCATTTT
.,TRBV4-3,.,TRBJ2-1,CASSQDTPAGLSYNEQFF,TGCGCCAGCAGCCAAGACACTCCAGCGGGCCTTAGTTACAATGAGCAGTTCTTC
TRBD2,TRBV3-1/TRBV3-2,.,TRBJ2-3,CASSQGLAGALAPDTQYF,TGTGCCAGCAGCCAAGGACTAGCGGGGGCCCTAGCGCCAGATACGCAGTATTTT
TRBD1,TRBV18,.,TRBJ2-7,CASSQTGWAYEQYF,TGTGCCAGCTCACAGACAGGGTGGGCCTACGAGCAGTACTTC
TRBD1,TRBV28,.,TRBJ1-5,CATRQGAQRNQPQHF,TGTGCCACCAGACAGGGGGCTCAGAGGAATCAGCCCCAGCATTTT
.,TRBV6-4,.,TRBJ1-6,CASSGQEDSPLHF,TGTGCCAGCAGTGGACAGGAAGATTCACCCCTCCACTTT
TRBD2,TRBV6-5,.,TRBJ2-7,CASLEGGGVYEQYF,TGTGCCAGTCTAGAAGGCGGGGGAGTCTACGAGCAGTACTTC
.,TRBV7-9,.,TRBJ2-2,CASSLISQHTGELFF,TGTGCCAGCAGCTTAATCTCACAGCACACCGGGGAGCTGTTTTTT
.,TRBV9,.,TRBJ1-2,CASSVAQGVYGYTF,TGTGCCAGCAGCGTCGCCCAAGGGGTATATGGCTACACCTTC
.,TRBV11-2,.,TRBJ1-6,CASRWGGARSYNSPLHF,TGTGCCAGCCGCTGGGGAGGGGCAAGGTCCTATAATTCACCCCTCCACTTT
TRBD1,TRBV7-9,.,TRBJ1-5,CASSLGDSSNQPQHF,TGTGCCAGCAGCTTAGGGGACAGCAGCAATCAGCCCCAGCATTTT
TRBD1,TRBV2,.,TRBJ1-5,CASSGQGDNQPQHF,TGTGCCAGCAGCGGACAGGGAGACAATCAGCCCCAGCATTTT
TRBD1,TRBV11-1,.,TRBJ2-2,CASSQGQTNTGELFF,TGTGCCAGCAGCCAGGGACAGACCAACACCGGGGAGCTGTTTTTT
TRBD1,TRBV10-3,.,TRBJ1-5,CAISATGGIGQPQHF,TGTGCCATCAGTGCGACAGGGGGAATAGGTCAGCCCCAGCATTTT
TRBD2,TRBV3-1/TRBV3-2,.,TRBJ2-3,CVTSGTTDTQYF,TGTGTGACTAGCGGGACCACAGATACGCAGTATTTT
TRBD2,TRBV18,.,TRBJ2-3,CASSPIMVSGRVTDTQYF,TGTGCCAGCTCACCAATAATGGTGAGCGGGAGGGTCACAGATACGCAGTATTTT